The 26 T cell receptor beta chains listed next were all sequenced from one sample in a study of cytomegalovirus exposure and HLA in healthy donors. The PCR contained 60 Vbeta and 13 Jbeta primers. The protocol was immunoSEQ multiplex PCR, while the TCRdb copy is restricted to in-frame clones and leaves out a portion. This sample carries around 120,000 clones, 70% to 80% of them seen once, and the ten largest clones take around 5%. Sequencing was done on a sample of PBMCs. These receptors all stem from a man over 45 in good health and CMV-seropositive.

The chain joins TRBV19 to TRBJ2-1; 7 nucleotides agree with TRBD2. Germline V gene sequence: CDR1 LNHDA, CDR2 SQIVND (reference sequence). V lost 2 bases, J lost 4 bases, and 8 bases stayed unmatched. This CDR3 is 16 amino acids long. CDR3 amino acids: CASSISRDYQYNEQFF. CDR3 in DNA: TGTGCCAGTAGTATAAGCCGGGACTACCAGTACAATGAGCAGTTCTTC.

This clone has just a few counts. V usage is TRBV2 and J usage is TRBJ2-7; possibly TRBD2 for D (5 bases). CDR1 SNHLY and CDR2 FYNNEI come from the germline V gene. The CDR3 is 14 residues long. V shed 3 bases and J shed 2 bases, with 11 bases lying between them. CDR3 sequence reads: CASSERGLPYEQYF. The CDR3 nucleotides read TGTGCCAGCAGTGAGCGAGGGCTGCCCTACGAGCAGTACTTC.

This clone occurred a few times. V is TRBV19 and J is TRBJ2-6, with D perhaps TRBD1 (5 bases). CDR3 length equals 16 residues. V gave up 7 bases and J gave up 0 bases, with 13 bases separating them. Germline CDR1 and CDR2: LNHDA and SQIVND (reference sequence). CDR3: CASISRAHSGANVLTF. In DNA, the CDR3 is TGTGCCAGTATTTCCAGGGCCCACTCTGGGGCCAACGTCCTGACTTTC.

The gene calls are TRBV6-5 and TRBJ2-7; 8 bases line up with TRBD2. V was clipped by 0 bases and J by 0 bases; unmatched bases: 4. The length of the CDR3 is 16 residues. Germline V gives CDR1 MNHEY, CDR2 SVGAGI. CDR3 nucleotide sequence: TGTGCCAGCAGTTACTCGACCGGGAGGGCCTCCTACGAGCAGTACTTC. It yields the protein CASSYSTGRASYEQYF.

The V call is TRBV9, the J call TRBJ2-5; perhaps TRBD2 as D (6 bases). The germline V gene encodes CDR1 SGDLS and CDR2 YYNGEE. The CDR3 contains 14 residues. The V end lost 6 bases, the J end lost 7 bases, and 19 bases lay between the germline ends. CDR3 DNA: TGTGCCAGCAACCCATTTCGGGCGGAGGGGACCCAGTACTTC. It translates to CASNPFRAEGTQYF.

The chain uses TRBV7-2 and TRBJ2-2; 8 nucleotides match TRBD2. CDR1 SGHTA and CDR2 FQGNSA come from the germline V gene. The CDR3 contains 17 residues. Trimming removed 1 base from V and 4 bases from J; junction bases left unmatched: 8. Written as DNA, the CDR3 is TGTGCCAGCAGCTTAGAGAAGGTGGGACTAGGCACCGGGGAGCTGTTTTTT. It codes for CASSLEKVGLGTGELFF. Full variable domain (outside the CDR3, taken from reference TRBV7-2 and TRBJ2-2): GAGVSQSPSNKVTEKGKDVELRCDPISGHTALYWYRQSLGQGLEFLIYFQGNSAPDKSGLPSDRFSAERTGGSVSTLTIQRTQQEDSAVYLCASSLEKVGLGTGELFFGEGSRLTVL.

The chain joins TRBV6-5 to TRBJ2-2; 8 nucleotides align to TRBD2. Germline values: CDR1 MNHEY, CDR2 SVGAGI. With V trimmed by 6 bases and J by 8 bases, 8 bases remained unmatched. The CDR3 consists of 14 residues. The CDR3 loop is CASRSGSIAGELFF. CDR3 DNA: TGTGCCAGCAGAAGCGGGAGCATCGCTGGGGAGCTGTTTTTT.

The chain joins TRBV19 to TRBJ1-2; the D is unclear. Germline lookup yields CDR1 LNHDA and CDR2 SQIVND (reference sequence). The CDR3 is 14 residues long. V gave up 2 bases and J gave up 2 bases, with 9 bases separating them. The CDR3 DNA reads TGTGCCAGTAGTATAACCCCAGTGAACTATGGCTACACCTTC. This encodes CASSITPVNYGYTF.

This rearrangement joins TRBV5-1 to TRBJ1-1; D unresolved. The CDR3 spans 15 residues. V lost 1 base, J lost 0 bases, and 10 bases lay in between. Germline V gene lookup returns CDR1 SGHRS and CDR2 YFSETQ. CDR3 protein: CASSLNEGLNTEAFF. The CDR3 DNA reads TGCGCCAGCAGCTTGAATGAGGGTTTGAACACTGAAGCTTTCTTT.

This chain connects TRBV9 to TRBJ2-7, with 7 bases lining up with TRBD1. V lost 0 bases, J lost 6 bases, and 6 bases stayed unmatched. CDR3 length: 14 amino acids. Germline V lookup: CDR1 SGDLS, CDR2 YYNGEE. The CDR3, as DNA: TGTGCCAGCAGCGTAGAGGCAGGGGGAAGCGAGCAGTACTTC. Its protein product is CASSVEAGGSEQYF.

This sequence joins TRBV7-2 and TRBJ2-5; 9 bases map to TRBD2. The ends lost 4 bases at V and 1 base at J; junction bases unmatched: 4. The CDR3 covers 15 residues. CDR1 and CDR2 from the germline V gene are SGHTA and FQGNSA. CDR3 DNA: TGTGCCAGCAGCTCGGGACTAGCAGGCCAAGAGACCCAGTACTTC. This sequence encodes CASSSGLAGQETQYF.

This clone was seen a single time. The genes are TRBV28 and TRBJ1-6, with D uncertain. The CDR3 runs 15 residues. V was shortened by 7 bases and J by 8 bases, with 18 bases between the two germline ends. Germline values: CDR1 MDHEN, CDR2 SYDVKM. The CDR3 DNA is TGTGCCAGCAACATAATGGAGGGTGCTGATTCACCCCTCCACTTT. It translates to CASNIMEGADSPLHF.

V and J are TRBV11-1 and TRBJ2-2; 7 positions match TRBD2. Germline V lookup: CDR1 SGHAT, CDR2 FQDESV (reference sequence). The CDR3 covers 14 residues. Trimming took 5 bases from V and 8 from J; bases not matched to a gene: 8. The CDR3 DNA follows: TGTGCCAGCAGCCCGGGGGGTTCAAGAGGGGAGCTGTTTTTT. Translated, it gives CASSPGGSRGELFF.

This chain joins TRBV6-1 and TRBJ1-2; D may be TRBD1 (6 bases). This CDR3 region has 12 residues. Germline V gives CDR1 MNHNS, CDR2 SASEGT. Trimming left V 5 bases short and J 8 bases short, with 12 bases between. CDR3 in amino acids: CASSSNRAGYTF. The CDR3 nucleotides read TGTGCCAGCAGTTCCAACAGGGCCGGCTACACCTTC.

The gene calls are TRBV5-6 and TRBJ1-2; D remains unclear. CDR3 size: 15 residues. The ends were cut back, 1 base at V and 8 bases at J, with 18 bases in the middle. CDR1 and CDR2 from the germline V gene are SGHDT and YYEEEE. The CDR3 reads CASSLFSGREKGYTF. In nucleotides, the CDR3 is TGTGCCAGCAGCTTGTTCTCTGGGAGAGAGAAAGGCTACACCTTC.

V is TRBV5-1 and J is TRBJ2-5; D is perhaps TRBD2 (5 bases). In germline, CDR1 is SGHRS, CDR2 YFSETQ. Deletions cut 0 bases from V and 5 bases from J, with 11 bases between. The CDR3 contains 14 residues. The DNA for the CDR3 is TGCGCCAGCAGCTTGGCCGAGGGTCGGGAGACCCAGTACTTC. It codes for CASSLAEGRETQYF.

The chain has TRBV30 and TRBJ2-3; 11 bases are a match to TRBD2. Germline values: CDR1 GTSNPN, CDR2 SVGIG (reference sequence). This CDR3 has 15 residues. Germline trimming cut 3 bases from V and 3 bases from J; bases unmatched to any gene: 5. CDR3 loop: CAWSALAGVTDTQYF. DNA of the CDR3: TGTGCCTGGAGCGCACTAGCGGGAGTAACAGATACGCAGTATTTT.

This clone was detected only a few times. The gene calls are TRBV19 and TRBJ2-7; 10 bases are a match to TRBD2. The CDR3 has 15 residues. Germline CDR1 reads LNHDA; CDR2 reads SQIVND (reference sequence). J was trimmed by 0 bases and V by 5 bases; bases with no gene match: 4. The CDR3, as DNA: TGTGCCAGTAGTCTAATAGCGGGGGGCTCCTACGAGCAGTACTTC. Protein: CASSLIAGGSYEQYF.

The chain links TRBV19 to TRBJ1-1, with D possibly TRBD1 on 5 matching bases. The germline V and J ends were trimmed by 3 bases and 8 bases, with 16 bases remaining between them. Germline V gives CDR1 LNHDA, CDR2 SQIVND (reference sequence). The CDR3 is made up of 14 amino acids. The DNA of the CDR3 is TGTGCCAGTAGTATGGATAGGGGCTGGACCGAAGCTTTCTTT. It is translated as CASSMDRGWTEAFF.

The genes are TRBV4-1 and TRBJ2-5, with 12 bases fitting TRBD2. There are 17 residues in the CDR3. Per the germline V gene, CDR1 is MGHRA and CDR2 is YSYEKL. The junction had 9 bases not matched to a gene; V was cut back by 3 bases and J by 4 bases. CDR3 bases: TGCGCCAGCAGCCAGACATCTAGCGGGAGGGCCCGAGAGACCCAGTACTTC. This sequence encodes CASSQTSSGRARETQYF.

A few counts support this clone. A read error may account for a junction end that differs from germline. The chain couples TRBV5-4 to TRBJ2-3; weak D call: TRBD1 (6 bases). The germline V gene has CDR1 SGHNT and CDR2 YYREEE (reference sequence). The CDR3 is 14 amino acids. The CDR3 bases are TGTGCCAGCAGCGGGCGGACAGAGCAGCGAAGAATCTTTTTT. Translating gives CASSGRTEQRRIFF.

DNA for the CDR3: TGTGCCAGCAGTTACTCGACTGATAGGGGGACAACTTTCTTT. Residues: CASSYSTDRGTTFF. This chain joins TRBV6-5 and TRBJ1-1; maybe TRBD1 (6 bases). The V end lost 0 bases, the J end lost 12 bases, and 17 bases lay between the germline ends. The length of the CDR3 is 14 residues. Germline values: CDR1 MNHEY, CDR2 SVGAGI.

A single count supports this clone. V gene TRBV5-1 combines with J gene TRBJ2-3; 7 bases line up with TRBD1. Trimming cost V 4 bases and J 5 bases; bases outside gene matches: 10. The CDR3 runs to 15 residues. Germline assignment: CDR1 SGHRS and CDR2 YFSETQ. The CDR3 sequence is CASSPRGGVGDTQYF. CDR3 bases: TGCGCCAGCAGCCCACGAGGGGGCGTGGGAGATACGCAGTATTTT.

The V and J genes are TRBV18 and TRBJ1-5, with 10 bases matching TRBD1. This CDR3 has 18 residues. Losses at the gene ends were 3 bases for V and 6 bases for J; bases not matched to a gene: 14. Per germline, CDR1 KGHSH and CDR2 LQKENI. The CDR3 sequence: CASSPRDRGEGVAQPQHF. In DNA form, the CDR3 reads TGTGCCAGCTCACCCCGGGACAGGGGAGAGGGGGTCGCTCAGCCCCAGCATTTT. Full variable domain (outside the CDR3, taken from reference TRBV18 and TRBJ1-5): NAGVMQNPRHLVRRRGQEARLRCSPMKGHSHVYWYRQLPEEGLKFMVYLQKENIIDESGMPKERFSAEFPKEGPSILRIQQVVRGDSAAYFCASSPRDRGEGVAQPQHFGDGTRLSIL.

The chain carries TRBV6-5 and TRBJ1-5; TRBD1 matches at 8 bases. There are 13 residues in the CDR3. CDR1 and CDR2 (germline): MNHEY, SVGAGI. Trimming at V came to 7 bases and at J to 7 bases, leaving 6 bases not matched to a gene. CDR3 loop: CASTRDRRQPQHF. CDR3 nucleotides: TGTGCCAGCACTCGGGACAGGCGGCAGCCCCAGCATTTT.

The V and J genes are TRBV6-5 and TRBJ1-4, with D hard to call. The V end lost 6 bases, the J end lost 5 bases, and 10 bases lay between the germline ends. CDR3 length equals 13 residues. Germline-derived CDR1 and CDR2 are MNHEY and SVGAGI. The CDR3 bases are TGTGCCAGCAGCGCCCGGGAGAATGAAAAACTGTTTTTT. Protein product: CASSARENEKLFF.